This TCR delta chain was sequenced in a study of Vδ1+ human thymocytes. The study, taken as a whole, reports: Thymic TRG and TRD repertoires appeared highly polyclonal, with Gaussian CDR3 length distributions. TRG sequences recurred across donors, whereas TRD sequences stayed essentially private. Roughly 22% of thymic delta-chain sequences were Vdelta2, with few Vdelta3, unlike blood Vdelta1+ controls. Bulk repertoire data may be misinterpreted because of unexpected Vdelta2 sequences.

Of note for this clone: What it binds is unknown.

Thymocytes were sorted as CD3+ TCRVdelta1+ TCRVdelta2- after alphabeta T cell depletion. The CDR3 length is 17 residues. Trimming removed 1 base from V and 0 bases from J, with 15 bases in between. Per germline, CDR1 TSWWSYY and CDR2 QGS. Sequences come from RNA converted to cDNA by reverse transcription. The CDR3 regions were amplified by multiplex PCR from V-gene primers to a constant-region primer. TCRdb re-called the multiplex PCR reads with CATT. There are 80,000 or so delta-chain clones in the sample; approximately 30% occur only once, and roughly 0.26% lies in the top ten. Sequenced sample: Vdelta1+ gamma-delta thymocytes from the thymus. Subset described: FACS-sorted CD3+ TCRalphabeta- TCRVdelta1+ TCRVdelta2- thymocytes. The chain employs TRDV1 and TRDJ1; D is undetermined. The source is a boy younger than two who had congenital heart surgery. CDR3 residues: CALGEPGTRGYTDKLIF. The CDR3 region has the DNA TGTGCTCTTGGGGAACCCGGGACTCGCGGATACACCGATAAACTCATCTTT.